The source of this TCR beta chain is a study of CD8 T cells in ankylosing spondylitis. There are a few counts of this clonotype. TCRdb re-called the 5' RACE reads with MiXCR, one entry per CDR3 protein. The data hold about 280,000 distinct CDR3 sequences, with around 18% observed a single time. The TCR was taken from a male donor with ankylosing spondylitis or in good health (not recorded which). Material: blood, either unsorted or a sorted T cell fraction (not recorded which).

The CDR3 reads CASSPGQESSYEQYV. CDR3 nucleotides: TGTGCCAGCAGTCCTGGACAGGAGAGCTCCTACGAGCAGTACGTC. This rearrangement joins TRBV28 to TRBJ2-7; 7 nucleotides line up with TRBD1. Germline assignment: CDR1 MDHEN and CDR2 SYDVKM. Trimming at V came to 5 bases and at J to 0 bases, leaving 7 bases not matched to a gene. The CDR3 has 15 amino acids.